This T cell receptor beta chain came from a study of beta chain features in type 1 diabetes. Study summary: Summed over all samples, the examined sorted cells came to 95 million to 130 million.

The entirety of the isolated RNA underwent reverse transcription, so expressed TCRB transcripts were sequenced. Assay: immunoSEQ multiplex PCR; the TCRdb copy retains only in-frame clones and omits some. The sample yields about 180,000 clones, approximately 8.1% seen once. Each sorted population was over 98% pure. Study-wide points: Researchers reported that naive, central memory and Treg TCRB repertoires appeared more similar in patients than in healthy donors. There were fewer insertions and more deletions at the VDJ junctions of type 1 diabetes patients. Researchers report that Type 1 diabetes patients had moderately but significantly shorter TCRB CDR3s across all four CD4+ subsets.

The CDR3 is 13 amino acids. The germline V gene encodes CDR1 SNHLY and CDR2 FYNNEI. V gave up 6 bases and J gave up 5 bases; unmatched junction bases: 6. This clone was observed a handful of times. Its antigen remains unidentified. V usage is TRBV2 and J usage is TRBJ1-1; 7 bases are a match to TRBD1. Sequencing was performed on central memory CD4+ T cells from blood. The clonotype comes from a woman between 35 and 50 years old with type 1 diabetes. The chain's CDR3 is CASRNRGRTEAFF. CDR3 sequence (DNA): TGTGCCAGCAGAAACAGGGGCAGGACTGAAGCTTTCTTT.